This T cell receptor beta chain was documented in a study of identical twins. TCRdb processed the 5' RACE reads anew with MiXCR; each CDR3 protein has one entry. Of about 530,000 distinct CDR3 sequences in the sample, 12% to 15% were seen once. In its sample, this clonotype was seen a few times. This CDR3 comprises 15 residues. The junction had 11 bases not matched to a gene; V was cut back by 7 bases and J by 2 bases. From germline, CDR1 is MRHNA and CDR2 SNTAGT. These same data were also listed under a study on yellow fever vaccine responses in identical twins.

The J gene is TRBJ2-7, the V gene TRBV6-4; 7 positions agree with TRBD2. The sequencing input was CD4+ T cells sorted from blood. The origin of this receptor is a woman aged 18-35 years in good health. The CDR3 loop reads CASILACGGPYEQYV. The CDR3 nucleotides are TGTGCCAGCATCCTCGCTTGCGGGGGTCCCTACGAGCAGTACGTC.